The 13 T cell receptor beta chains below come from one sample, sequenced in a study of spatial heterogeneity in lung cancer. Time point noted: sample taken at primary tumor resection. Sequencing of whole RNA from tumor, nontumor lung or frozen PBMC involved no sorting. MiXCR, run by TCRdb on the 5' RACE reads, gives a single entry per CDR3 protein. This sample has approximately 3,000 distinct CDR3 sequences, with 40% to 50% found just once. Specimen: PBMCs, collected at surgery. Receptors were obtained from a male donor with early-stage non-small cell lung cancer.

This clonotype ranks as medium-sized (0.01 to 0.1%). The chain couples TRBV18 to TRBJ2-7; a weak D match, TRBD1 (6 bases). Trimming took off 6 bases at V and 5 bases at J, with 8 bases between the two ends. This CDR3 region has 11 residues. The V gene's germline CDR1 is KGHSH and CDR2 LQKENI. The CDR3 coding sequence is TGTGCCAGCTCTACAGGGAACGAGCAGTACTTC. This encodes CASSTGNEQYF.

This clonotype was found a few times. V usage is TRBV4-2 and J usage is TRBJ2-7; 8 positions agree with TRBD1. V lost 4 bases to trimming and J lost 0 bases; unmatched junction nucleotides: 8. Germline lookup yields CDR1 LGHNA and CDR2 YNFKEQ. There are 16 residues in the CDR3. The CDR3 nucleotides read TGTGCCAGCAGCCTAGAGTTCGGGACAGGCTCCTACGAGCAGTACTTC. This gives the protein CASSLEFGTGSYEQYF.

This clonotype was observed a handful of times. The chain employs TRBV7-2 and TRBJ2-1; a possible D gene is TRBD1 (6 bases). CDR1 is SGHTA and CDR2 is FQGNSA in the germline V gene. This CDR3 region has 15 residues. Trimming pared 1 base from V and 4 bases from J, leaving 11 bases between. The CDR3 region has the DNA TGTGCCAGCAGCTTAGTCAGGGGTAGATACAATGAGCAGTTCTTC. It is translated as CASSLVRGRYNEQFF. The full variable domain, rest sourced from reference TRBV7-2 and TRBJ2-1, is GAGVSQSPSNKVTEKGKDVELRCDPISGHTALYWYRQSLGQGLEFLIYFQGNSAPDKSGLPSDRFSAERTGGSVSTLTIQRTQQEDSAVYLCASSLVRGRYNEQFFGPGTRLTVL.

Judged by abundance, this clonotype is medium-sized. The genes are TRBV27 and TRBJ2-3; D call uncertain. Trimming removed 2 bases from V and 6 bases from J, with 12 bases in between. Germline CDR1 is MNHEY and CDR2 is SMNVEV (reference sequence). The CDR3 sequence is 14 residues long. This CDR3 is CASSLSEISDTQYF. Here the CDR3 DNA reads TGTGCCAGCAGTTTAAGTGAAATCTCCGATACGCAGTATTTT.

The genes are TRBV7-8 and TRBJ2-7; D unclear. V was cut by 4 bases and J by 6 bases, with 16 bases left in between. The CDR3 is 14 residues long. Germline CDR1 is SGHVS and CDR2 is FQNEAQ. The CDR3 nucleotides are TGTGCCAGCAGCTCCTACGGACCGGCCCCCGAGCAGTACTTC. It encodes CASSSYGPAPEQYF.

The CDR3 sequence: CASSNWGGEQYF. In DNA form, the CDR3 reads TGTGCCAGCAGTAACTGGGGGGGCGAGCAGTACTTC. This chain joins TRBV25-1 and TRBJ2-7; TRBD2 matches 7 bases. CDR1 and CDR2 (germline): MGHDK, SYGVNS. Trimming at V came to 5 bases and at J to 6 bases, leaving 4 bases not matched to a gene. The CDR3 covers 12 residues.

By its share, this clonotype is medium-sized. The chain couples TRBV27 to TRBJ1-2; tentatively, D is TRBD1 (5 bases). CDR3 length: 14 amino acids. Germline lookup yields CDR1 MNHEY and CDR2 SMNVEV (reference sequence). Trimming removed 0 bases from V and 4 bases from J, with 9 bases in between. The CDR3 region is CASSLSWQGYGYTF. The CDR3 nucleotides read TGTGCCAGCAGTTTATCCTGGCAGGGCTATGGCTACACCTTC.

The rearrangement joins TRBV6-2 or TRBV6-3 to TRBJ2-7; D is ambiguous. There are 12 residues in the CDR3. CDR1 MNHEY and CDR2 SVGEGT come from the germline V gene. V was clipped by 6 bases and J by 3 bases, with 9 bases between them. The CDR3 sequence is CASRPPSYEQYF. The CDR3, as DNA: TGTGCCAGCAGGCCCCCGAGCTACGAGCAGTACTTC.

In its sample, this clonotype ranks as medium-sized. This rearrangement joins TRBV20-1 to TRBJ2-3, with 8 nucleotides matching TRBD2. This CDR3 is 16 amino acids long. Germline values: CDR1 DFQATT, CDR2 SNEGSKA (reference sequence). J lost 6 bases, V lost 0 bases, and 11 bases had no gene match. CDR3 DNA: TGCAGTGCTAGAGATTTTTACCGGGGGGGGATGGATACGCAGTATTTT. This gives the protein CSARDFYRGGMDTQYF.

V usage is TRBV20-1 and J usage is TRBJ2-2, with D perhaps matching TRBD1 (5 bases). Deletions cut 5 bases from V and 0 bases from J, with 10 bases between. Germline CDR1 is DFQATT and CDR2 is SNEGSKA (reference sequence). The length of the CDR3 is 14 residues. CDR3 in amino acids: CSAQDKANTGELFF. CDR3 DNA: TGCAGTGCTCAGGACAAGGCGAACACCGGGGAGCTGTTTTTT.

This clonotype was recorded many times. The J gene is TRBJ2-7, the V gene TRBV5-1; a possible D gene is TRBD2 (7 bases). V lost 4 bases to trimming and J lost 0 bases, with 23 bases between them. The CDR3 is 18 amino acids. The germline CDR1 and CDR2 sequences are SGHRS and YFSETQ. For the CDR3, the DNA is TGCGCCAGCAGCCCCGCCGGGGGGCCTTGGGGTTCCTCCTACGAGCAGTACTTC. Translation: CASSPAGGPWGSSYEQYF.

The table lists this clonotype with a few counts. The CDR3 here is CASSQDTRNTEAFF. CDR3 nucleotide sequence: TGCGCCAGCAGCCAAGATACCAGGAACACTGAAGCTTTCTTT. This chain links TRBV4-3 with TRBJ1-1; no firm D call. The ends were cut back, 0 bases at V and 1 base at J, with 6 bases in the middle. Germline CDR1 reads LGHNA; CDR2 reads YSLEER. The CDR3 sequence is 14 residues long.

The table lists this clonotype with many counts. V is TRBV12-3 or TRBV12-4 and J is TRBJ2-7, with a possible D match to TRBD2 (6 bases). The CDR3 covers 14 residues. Trimming removed 5 bases at V and 5 bases at J, with 16 bases between. CDR3 amino acids: CASSPAGGIDEQYF. In DNA, the CDR3 is TGTGCCAGCAGTCCGGCAGGAGGGATCGACGAGCAGTACTTC.